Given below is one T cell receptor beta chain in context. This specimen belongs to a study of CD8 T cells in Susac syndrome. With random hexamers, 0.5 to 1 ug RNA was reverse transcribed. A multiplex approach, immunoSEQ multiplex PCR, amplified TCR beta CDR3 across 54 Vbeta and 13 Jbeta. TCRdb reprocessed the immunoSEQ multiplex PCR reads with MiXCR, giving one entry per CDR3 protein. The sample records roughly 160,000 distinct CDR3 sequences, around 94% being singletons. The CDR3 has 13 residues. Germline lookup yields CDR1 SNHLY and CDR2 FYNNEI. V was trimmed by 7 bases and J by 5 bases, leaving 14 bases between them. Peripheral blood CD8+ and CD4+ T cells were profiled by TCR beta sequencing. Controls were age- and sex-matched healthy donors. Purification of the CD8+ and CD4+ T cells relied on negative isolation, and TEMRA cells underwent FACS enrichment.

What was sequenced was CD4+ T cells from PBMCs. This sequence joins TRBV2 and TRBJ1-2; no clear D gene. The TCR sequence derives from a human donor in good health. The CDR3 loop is CASNSNPRYGYTF. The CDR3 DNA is TGTGCCAGCAATTCGAACCCCCGGTATGGCTACACCTTC.